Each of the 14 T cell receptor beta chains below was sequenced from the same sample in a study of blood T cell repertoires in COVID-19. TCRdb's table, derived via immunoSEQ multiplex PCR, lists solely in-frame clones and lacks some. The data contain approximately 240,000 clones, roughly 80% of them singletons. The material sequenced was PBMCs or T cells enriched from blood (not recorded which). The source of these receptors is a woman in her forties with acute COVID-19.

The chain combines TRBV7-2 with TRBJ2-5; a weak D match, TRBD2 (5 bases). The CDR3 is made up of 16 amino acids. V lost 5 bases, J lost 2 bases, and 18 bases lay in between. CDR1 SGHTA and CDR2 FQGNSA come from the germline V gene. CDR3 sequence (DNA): TGTGCCAGCAGCCCCTCTCGTTCGGGGAGTCAAGAGACCCAGTACTTC. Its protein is CASSPSRSGSQETQYF. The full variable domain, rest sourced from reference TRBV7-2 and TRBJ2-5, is GAGVSQSPSNKVTEKGKDVELRCDPISGHTALYWYRQSLGQGLEFLIYFQGNSAPDKSGLPSDRFSAERTGGSVSTLTIQRTQQEDSAVYLCASSPSRSGSQETQYFGPGTRLLVL.

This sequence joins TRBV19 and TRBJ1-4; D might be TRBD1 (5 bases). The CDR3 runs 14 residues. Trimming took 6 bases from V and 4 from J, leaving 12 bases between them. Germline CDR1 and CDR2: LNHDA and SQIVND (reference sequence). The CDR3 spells CASRPGLHNEKLFF. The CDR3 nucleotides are TGTGCCAGTAGACCGGGACTACATAATGAAAAACTGTTTTTT.

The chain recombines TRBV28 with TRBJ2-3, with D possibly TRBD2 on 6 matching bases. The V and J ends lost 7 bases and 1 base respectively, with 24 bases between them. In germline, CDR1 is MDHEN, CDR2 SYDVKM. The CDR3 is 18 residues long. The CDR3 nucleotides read TGTGCCAGCAAATTTTTCGGGACTCCCCCCCTGGGCACAGATACGCAGTATTTT. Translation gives CASKFFGTPPLGTDTQYF.

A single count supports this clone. The CDR3 DNA sequence: TGTGCCAGCAGCCAATCTAGGGGGTACTACAATGAGCAGTTCTTC. Protein product: CASSQSRGYYNEQFF. The V and J genes are TRBV14 and TRBJ2-1; a weak D match, TRBD1 (6 bases). Trimming shortened V by 2 bases and J by 3 bases, and 11 bases separated the two germline ends. The CDR3 has 15 residues. Per the germline V gene, CDR1 is SGHDN and CDR2 is FVKESK.

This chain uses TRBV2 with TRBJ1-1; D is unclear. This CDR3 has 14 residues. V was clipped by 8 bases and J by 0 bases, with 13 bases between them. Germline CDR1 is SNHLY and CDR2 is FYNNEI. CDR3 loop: CASGGVPMNTEAFF. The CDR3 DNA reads TGTGCCAGCGGTGGAGTCCCCATGAACACTGAAGCTTTCTTT.

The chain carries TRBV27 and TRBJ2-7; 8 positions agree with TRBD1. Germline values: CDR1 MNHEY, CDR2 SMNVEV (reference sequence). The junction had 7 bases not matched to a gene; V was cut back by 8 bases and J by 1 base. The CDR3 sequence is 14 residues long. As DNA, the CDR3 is TGTGCCAGCGGGGAGGACAGGGCTTCCTACGAGCAGTACTTC. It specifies CASGEDRASYEQYF.

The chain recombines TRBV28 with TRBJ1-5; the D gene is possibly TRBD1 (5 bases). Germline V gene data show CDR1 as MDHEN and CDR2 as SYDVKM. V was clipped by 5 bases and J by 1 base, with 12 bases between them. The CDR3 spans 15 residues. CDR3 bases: TGTGCCAGCAGTCCCAGGGTGACGAGCAATCAGCCCCAGCATTTT. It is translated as CASSPRVTSNQPQHF.

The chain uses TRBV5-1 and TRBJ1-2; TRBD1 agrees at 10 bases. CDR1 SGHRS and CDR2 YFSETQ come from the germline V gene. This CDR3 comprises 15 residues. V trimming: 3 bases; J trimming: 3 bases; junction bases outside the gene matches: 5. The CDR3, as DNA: TGCGCCAGCAGCTCCCGACAGGGGGCTCACTATGGCTACACCTTC. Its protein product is CASSSRQGAHYGYTF. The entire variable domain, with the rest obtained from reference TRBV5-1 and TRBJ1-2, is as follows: KAGVTQTPRYLIKTRGQQVTLSCSPISGHRSVSWYQQTPGQGLQFLFEYFSETQRNKGNFPGRFSGRQFSNSRSEMNVSTLELGDSALYLCASSSRQGAHYGYTFGSGTRLTVV.

The DNA for the CDR3 is TGTGCCACCGACAGGGGCTGGAACACTGAAGCTTTCTTT. It encodes CATDRGWNTEAFF. This chain uses TRBV19 with TRBJ1-1; 8 nucleotides match TRBD1. Germline V gene sequence: CDR1 LNHDA, CDR2 SQIVND (reference sequence). Trimming took 10 bases from V and 1 from J; bases not matched to a gene: 5. The CDR3 sequence is 13 residues long.

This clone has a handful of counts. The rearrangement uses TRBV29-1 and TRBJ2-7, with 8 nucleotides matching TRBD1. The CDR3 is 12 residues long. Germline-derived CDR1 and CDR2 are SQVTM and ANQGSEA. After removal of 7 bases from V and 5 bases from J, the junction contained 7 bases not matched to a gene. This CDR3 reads CSAGSTGDEQYF. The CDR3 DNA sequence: TGCAGCGCTGGCTCGACAGGGGACGAGCAGTACTTC.

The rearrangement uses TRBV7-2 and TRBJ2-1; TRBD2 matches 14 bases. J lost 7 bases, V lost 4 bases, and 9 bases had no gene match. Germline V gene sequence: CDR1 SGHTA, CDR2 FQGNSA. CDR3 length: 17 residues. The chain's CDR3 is CASSSPGLAGGGNEQFF. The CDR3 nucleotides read TGTGCCAGCAGCTCCCCAGGACTAGCGGGAGGTGGGAATGAGCAGTTCTTC.

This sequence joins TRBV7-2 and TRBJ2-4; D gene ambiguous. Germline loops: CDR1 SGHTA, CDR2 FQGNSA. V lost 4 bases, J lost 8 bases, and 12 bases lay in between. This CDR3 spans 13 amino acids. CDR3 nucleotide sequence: TGTGCCAGCAGCTATACGGTGAGAGACATTCAGTACTTC. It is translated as CASSYTVRDIQYF.

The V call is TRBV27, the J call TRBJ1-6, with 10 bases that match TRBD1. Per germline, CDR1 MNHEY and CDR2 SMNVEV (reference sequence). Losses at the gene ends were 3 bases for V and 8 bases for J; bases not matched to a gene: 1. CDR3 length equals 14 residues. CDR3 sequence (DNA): TGTGCCAGCAGTTTTGGGACAGGGGATTCACCCCTCCACTTT. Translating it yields CASSFGTGDSPLHF.

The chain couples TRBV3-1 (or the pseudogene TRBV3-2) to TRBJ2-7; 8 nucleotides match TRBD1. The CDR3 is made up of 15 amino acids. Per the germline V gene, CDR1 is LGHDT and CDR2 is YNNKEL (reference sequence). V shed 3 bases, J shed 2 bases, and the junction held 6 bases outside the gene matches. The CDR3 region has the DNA TGTGCCAGCAGCCAGGTCAGGGGGCACACCTACGAGCAGTACTTC. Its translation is CASSQVRGHTYEQYF.